This T cell receptor beta chain was identified during a study of cytomegalovirus exposure and HLA in healthy donors. Study summary: Early released data comprised tens of millions of unique TCRs from HLA-typed donors. Among the roughly 430 genotyped donors, approximately 82% were placed in the Caucasian-associated ancestry cluster. Findings and limits, study-wide: Several V segments, TRBV6-2 and TRBV6-3 among them, could not be told apart and were dropped. With high specificity and sensitivity, the classifier reportedly diagnosed cytomegalovirus status.

CDR3 length: 14 amino acids. Germline assignment: CDR1 SGHRS and CDR2 YFSETQ. Deletions cut 4 bases from V and 1 base from J, with 11 bases between. Regarding this clone: The antigen is undetermined.

Vbeta (60) and Jbeta (13) primers were used in the PCR. TCRdb keeps only in-frame clones here, not all; method: immunoSEQ multiplex PCR. The table includes roughly 160,000 clones, around four fifths detected once. This clonotype was sampled from a woman aged 45-65 years in good health and CMV-seropositive. The V and J genes are TRBV5-1 and TRBJ1-1; D might be TRBD1 (5 bases). Specimen: PBMCs. CDR3 DNA: TGCGCCAGCAGCGCCCTCCAGGGGAACACTGAAGCTTTCTTT. Translation: CASSALQGNTEAFF.